Included here is one T cell receptor beta chain sequence, with context. Its antigen is not yet known. Per-nucleotide qualities are absent, and no much larger clonotype sits a single base away. Looking up the germline V gene (reference sequence) yields CDR1 LNHDA and CDR2 SQIVND. Measured from the cysteine to the phenylalanine, the CDR3 is 15 residues long. Only the CDR3 part of the read is kept: 45 bases, read in frame from the first base. Unmatched junction bases come to 10, with V trimmed by 11 bases and J by 2 bases. The entry originates in a study of T cells in Graves' hyperthyroidism and ophthalmopathy (dated by TCRdb to the late 2010s). Turning to the overall study: TCR V-J signatures able to tell the groups apart were searched for in a discovery cohort of 90 to 100 patients, of whom fewer than 45 had Graves' ophthalmopathy and about 60 had stable Graves' hyperthyroidism. Whether ophthalmopathy could be predicted prospectively was tested in an independent validation cohort made up of about 18 hyperthyroidism patients plus 17 patients who later progressed to ophthalmopathy. For training and testing, the 95 to 100 patients in the discovery cohort were randomly divided in a 7:3 ratio. In addition, the study compared T-cell repertoires in thyroid tissue and in blood from over 5 Graves' hyperthyroidism patients. Once sampling was done, hyperthyroidism patients were given methimazole at a starting dose of 30 mg daily, whereas ophthalmopathy patients were given high-dose intravenous methylprednisolone. According to the paper, TCR Vbeta CDR3 sequencing was carried out on over 130 peripheral blood samples, which came from 40 to 45 ophthalmopathy, around 75 hyperthyroidism and approximately 17 progressor patients.

The study excluded patients with uncontrolled infections, other autoimmune diseases, pregnancy or lactation. Diagnoses were established on the basis of clinical symptoms, serum thyroxine and TRAb, thyroid ultrasound, and orbital computed tomography. Total RNA was extracted using Trizol reagent, and RNA quality was assessed on an Agilent 2100 Bioanalyzer. Overall study outcomes, separate from this receptor: In validation, the model predicted progression to ophthalmopathy with over 60% sensitivity and about 72% specificity, a median of 6.5 months before onset. A 13 V-J signature model separated ophthalmopathy from stable hyperthyroidism, with approximately 87% sensitivity and roughly 81% specificity in cross-validation and 80%/75% in testing. Most expanded thyroid clonotypes (frequency above 0.001) were also detected in blood, a finding suggesting that blood repertoires may reflect thyroid immune responses. No statistical method was used to fix the sample size in advance, and group allocation was not hidden from the investigators.

The TCR beta CDR3 regions were amplified from the RNA transcripts. For the first round of RT-PCR on the TCR CDR3, the HTBI primer set was used together with the Qiagen OneStep RT-PCR kit. Libraries were constructed in a second round of multiplex PCR, after which size selection and purification were carried out. Libraries were sequenced paired-end with 100 bp reads on an Illumina HiSeq2000. As for the authors' bioinformatics: SOAPnuke was used to process the raw data, throwing out any read that contained adapters or uncalled bases, had a mean Phred below 15, or lacked an exact constant-primer or identifier match. High-quality paired reads were merged with COPE v1.2.5, and unique nucleotide sequences were defined as clonotypes. MiTCR v1.1 was used to align the clonotypes against IMGT TRBV, TRBD and TRBJ reference segments. Analysis was restricted to V-J combinations with a frequency above 0.0001, which covered roughly 99% of repertoires. The TCS score was defined as F50 (clonal expansion) divided by E x V (chaos), with BLOSUM62-based TCRdist calculated between CDR3 peptides within each V-J. Welch's t-statistics and random forest reduced roughly 540 V-J features to roughly 13, which were used in a naive Bayes classifier (R e1071). The Morisita-Horn index was used to measure how similar the thyroid and blood repertoires were. TCRdb trimmed the raw reads at Q25, called clones with MiXCR and kept productive beta chains. Rows with one shared CDR3 protein collapse into an entry with the most common genes and DNA. The authors' filters were not applied to this entry. The table for this sample lists about 510,000 distinct CDR3 sequences; over 35% of them were counted only once. The ten largest make up about two fifths of the sample.

Sequencing was carried out using peripheral blood or thyroid tissue (not recorded which). The TCR originated in an adult woman with Graves' disease, either hyperthyroidism or ophthalmopathy (not recorded which). The chain joins TRBV19 to TRBJ1-5, with 9 junctional bases fitting TRBD1. CDR3 sequence: CAWSSTGGGNQPQHF. The base sequence is TGTGCCTGGAGTTCGACAGGGGGAGGCAATCAGCCCCAGCATTTT.